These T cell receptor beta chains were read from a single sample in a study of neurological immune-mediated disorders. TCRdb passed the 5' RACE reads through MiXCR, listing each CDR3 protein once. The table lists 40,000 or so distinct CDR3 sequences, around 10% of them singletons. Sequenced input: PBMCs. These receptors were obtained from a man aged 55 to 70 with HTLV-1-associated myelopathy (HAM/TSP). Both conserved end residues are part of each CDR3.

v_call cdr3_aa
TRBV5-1 CASNDTAGRTDTQYF
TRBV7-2 CASSLALYTEAFF
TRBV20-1 CSARDRAGEGQETQYF
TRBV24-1 CATSATDTPHDTGELFF
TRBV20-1 CSARTANTEAFF
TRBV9 CASSLRQGSYEQYF
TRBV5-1 CASTEGTGNTDTQYF
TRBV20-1 CSFYICSASGSYLYEQYF
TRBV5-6 CASSLGSSSLVSGNTIYF
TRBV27 CASSFLLAGSVYNEQFF
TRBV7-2 CASSLVPAQNTEAFF
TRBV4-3 CASSHTPGQGADEQYF
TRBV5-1 CASSTRDRRGPGELFF
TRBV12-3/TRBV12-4 CASSPAPNYGYTF
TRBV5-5 CASSLGQYNEQFF
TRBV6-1 CASKRLAGGPYVQFF
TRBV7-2 CASSSLIYEQFF
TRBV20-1 CSARLSGQGYEQYF